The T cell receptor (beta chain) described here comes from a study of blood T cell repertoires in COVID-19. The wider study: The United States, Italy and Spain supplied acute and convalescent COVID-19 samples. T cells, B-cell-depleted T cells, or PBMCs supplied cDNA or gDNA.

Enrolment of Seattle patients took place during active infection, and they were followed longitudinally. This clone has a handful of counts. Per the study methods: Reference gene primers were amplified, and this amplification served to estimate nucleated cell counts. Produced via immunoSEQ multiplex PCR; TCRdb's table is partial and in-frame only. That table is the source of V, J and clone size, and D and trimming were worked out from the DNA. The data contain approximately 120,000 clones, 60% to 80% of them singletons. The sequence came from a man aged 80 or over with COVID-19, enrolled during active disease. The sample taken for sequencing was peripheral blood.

For the CDR3, the DNA is TGCGCCAGCAGCCACCAGACAGTCACCGGGGAGCTGTTTTTT. This sequence encodes CASSHQTVTGELFF. The rearrangement uses TRBV4-1 and TRBJ2-2, with D possibly being TRBD1 (5 bases). V was clipped by 3 bases and J by 4 bases, with 9 bases between them. Germline CDR1 is MGHRA and CDR2 is YSYEKL. CDR3 length equals 14 residues.